This TCR beta chain was documented in a study of glioma-infiltrating T cells after dendritic cell vaccination. About this clone: This sample includes further DNA sequences coding for the same CDR3.

The germline V gene has CDR1 SNHLY and CDR2 FYNNEI. After removal of 9 bases from V and 4 bases from J, the junction contained 12 bases not matched to a gene. The length of the CDR3 is 16 residues. Described time point: after dendritic cell vaccination, including at tumor progression/relapse. Fresh-frozen tumor tissue and more than two years of survival data were available for all. Primers: 60 V beta forward and 13 J beta reverse. Generated by immunoSEQ multiplex PCR, the TCRdb table keeps only in-frame clones and is missing some. This repertoire shows tens of thousands of clones, roughly 80% found once; its top ten account for roughly 6.8%.

The chain couples TRBV2 to TRBJ2-2, with TRBD1 matching 9 bases. Material: blood, obtained after dendritic cell vaccination. The TCR comes from a human donor with glioblastoma. The CDR3 sequence is CASSRGTGYGTGELFF. The CDR3 DNA reads as TGTGCCAGTAGTCGCGGGACAGGGTACGGCACCGGGGAGCTGTTTTTT.